This TCR beta chain came from a study of blood T cell repertoires in COVID-19. On the study more broadly: Sample material is recorded as cDNA or gDNA derived from T cells, B-cell-depleted T cells, or PBMCs.

Regarding this clone: The conserved phenylalanine or tryptophan normally closing the CDR3 is absent here, so this likely arose from a read error. It is unclear where the CDR3 begins or ends on the DNA, so no DNA is shown, and the CDR3 is as TCRdb lists it.

Germline V gene data show CDR1 as SGHTS and CDR2 as YDEGEE. Inclusive of both ends, the CDR3 amounts to 9 amino acids. Measured with immunoSEQ multiplex PCR; TCRdb has only the in-frame clones, and not every one. The sample has under 95,000 clones; 79% are singletons. The sequence came from a man between 60 and 70 years old with active or convalescent COVID-19. The chain recombines TRBV5-8 with TRBJ2-7; the D call TRBD1 from the table was never checked on the DNA. Sequences were obtained from peripheral blood. The CDR3 sequence is CASGLEQVS.